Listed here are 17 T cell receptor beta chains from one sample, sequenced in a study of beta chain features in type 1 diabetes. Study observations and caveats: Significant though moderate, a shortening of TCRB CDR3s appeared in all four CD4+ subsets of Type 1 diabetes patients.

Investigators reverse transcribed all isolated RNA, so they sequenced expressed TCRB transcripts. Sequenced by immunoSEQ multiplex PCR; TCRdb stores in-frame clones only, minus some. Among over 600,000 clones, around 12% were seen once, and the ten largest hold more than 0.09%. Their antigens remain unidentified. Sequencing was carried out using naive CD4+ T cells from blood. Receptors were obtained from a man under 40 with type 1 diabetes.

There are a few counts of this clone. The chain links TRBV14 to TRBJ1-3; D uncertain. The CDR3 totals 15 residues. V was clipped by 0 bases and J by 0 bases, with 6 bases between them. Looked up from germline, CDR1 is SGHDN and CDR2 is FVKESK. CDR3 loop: CASSQDKSSGNTIYF. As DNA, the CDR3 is TGTGCCAGCAGCCAAGACAAGAGCTCTGGAAACACCATATATTTT.

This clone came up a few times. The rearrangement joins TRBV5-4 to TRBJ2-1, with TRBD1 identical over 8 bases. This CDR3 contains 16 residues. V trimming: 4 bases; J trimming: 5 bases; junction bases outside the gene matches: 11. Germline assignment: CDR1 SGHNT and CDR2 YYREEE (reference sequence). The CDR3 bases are TGTGCCAGCAGCAACGGACAGGGAAATATGAACAATGAGCAGTTCTTC. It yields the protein CASSNGQGNMNNEQFF.

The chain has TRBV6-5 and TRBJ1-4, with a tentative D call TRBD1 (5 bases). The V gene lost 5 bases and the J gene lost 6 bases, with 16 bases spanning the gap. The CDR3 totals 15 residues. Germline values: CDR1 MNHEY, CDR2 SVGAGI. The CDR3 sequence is CASSGDGGVYEKLFF. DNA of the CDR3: TGTGCCAGCAGTGGAGATGGGGGAGTTTATGAAAAACTGTTTTTT.

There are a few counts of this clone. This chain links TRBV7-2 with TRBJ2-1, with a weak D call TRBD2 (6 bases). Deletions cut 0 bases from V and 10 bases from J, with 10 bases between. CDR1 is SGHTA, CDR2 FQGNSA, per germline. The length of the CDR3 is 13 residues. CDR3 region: CASSLAAGREQFF. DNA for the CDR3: TGTGCCAGCAGCTTAGCGGCAGGGAGGGAGCAGTTCTTC.

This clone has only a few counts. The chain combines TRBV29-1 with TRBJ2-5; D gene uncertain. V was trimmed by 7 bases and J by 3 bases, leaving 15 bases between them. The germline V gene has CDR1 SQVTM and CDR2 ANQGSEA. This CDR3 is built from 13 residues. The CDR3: CSAPGTGKETQYF. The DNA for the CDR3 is TGCAGCGCCCCGGGTACCGGTAAAGAGACCCAGTACTTC.

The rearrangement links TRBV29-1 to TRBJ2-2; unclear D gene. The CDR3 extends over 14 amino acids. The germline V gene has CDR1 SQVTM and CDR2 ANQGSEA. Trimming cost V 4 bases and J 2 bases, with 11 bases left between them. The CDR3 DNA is TGCAGCGTTGGGGTACCAAGAAACACCGGGGAGCTGTTTTTT. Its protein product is CSVGVPRNTGELFF.

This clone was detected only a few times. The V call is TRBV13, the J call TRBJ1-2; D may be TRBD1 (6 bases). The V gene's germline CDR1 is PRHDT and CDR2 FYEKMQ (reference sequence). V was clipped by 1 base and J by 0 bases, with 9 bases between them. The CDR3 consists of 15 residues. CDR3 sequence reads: CASSLEDRANYGYTF. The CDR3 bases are TGTGCCAGCAGCTTAGAGGACAGAGCTAACTATGGCTACACCTTC.

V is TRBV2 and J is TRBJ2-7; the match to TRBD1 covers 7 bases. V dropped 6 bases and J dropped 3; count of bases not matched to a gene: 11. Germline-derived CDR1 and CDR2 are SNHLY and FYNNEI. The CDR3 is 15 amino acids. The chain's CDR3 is CASRVTRDRFYEQYF. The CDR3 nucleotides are TGTGCCAGCAGGGTAACCCGGGACAGATTCTACGAGCAGTACTTC.

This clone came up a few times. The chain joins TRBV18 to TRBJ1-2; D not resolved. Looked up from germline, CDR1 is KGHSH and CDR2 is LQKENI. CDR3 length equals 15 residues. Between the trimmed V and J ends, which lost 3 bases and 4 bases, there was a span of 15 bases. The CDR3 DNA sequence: TGTGCCAGCTCACCGGCACCCGGGAAAGGCTATGGCTACACCTTC. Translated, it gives CASSPAPGKGYGYTF.

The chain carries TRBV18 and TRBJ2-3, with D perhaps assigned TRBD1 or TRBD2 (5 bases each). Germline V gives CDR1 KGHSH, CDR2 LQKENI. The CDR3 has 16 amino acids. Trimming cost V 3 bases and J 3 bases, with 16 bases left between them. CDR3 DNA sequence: TGTGCCAGCTCACCTCCCCCGGGACGGACGACAGATACGCAGTATTTT. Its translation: CASSPPPGRTTDTQYF.

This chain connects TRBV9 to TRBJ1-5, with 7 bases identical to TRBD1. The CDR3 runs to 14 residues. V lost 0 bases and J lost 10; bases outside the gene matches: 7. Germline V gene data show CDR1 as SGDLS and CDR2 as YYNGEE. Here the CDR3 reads CASSVGTGDGPQHF. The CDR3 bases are TGTGCCAGCAGCGTAGGAACAGGGGATGGACCCCAGCATTTT. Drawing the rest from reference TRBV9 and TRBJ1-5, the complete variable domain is DSGVTQTPKHLITATGQRVTLRCSPRSGDLSVYWYQQSLDQGLQFLIQYYNGEERAKGNILERFSAQQFPDLHSELNLSSLELGDSALYFCASSVGTGDGPQHFGDGTRLSIL.

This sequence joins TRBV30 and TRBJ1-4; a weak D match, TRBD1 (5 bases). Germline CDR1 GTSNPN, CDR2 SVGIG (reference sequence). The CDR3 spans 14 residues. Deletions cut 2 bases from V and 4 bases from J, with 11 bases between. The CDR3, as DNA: TGTGCCTGGAGTCAGCATGGGGGTAATGAAAAACTGTTTTTT. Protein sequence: CAWSQHGGNEKLFF.

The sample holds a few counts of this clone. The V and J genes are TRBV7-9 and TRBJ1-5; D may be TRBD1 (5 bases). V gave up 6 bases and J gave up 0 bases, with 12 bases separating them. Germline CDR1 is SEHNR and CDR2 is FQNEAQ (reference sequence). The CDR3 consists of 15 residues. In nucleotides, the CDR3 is TGTGCCAGCAGTCTGGACACACATAGCAATCAGCCCCAGCATTTT. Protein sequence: CASSLDTHSNQPQHF.

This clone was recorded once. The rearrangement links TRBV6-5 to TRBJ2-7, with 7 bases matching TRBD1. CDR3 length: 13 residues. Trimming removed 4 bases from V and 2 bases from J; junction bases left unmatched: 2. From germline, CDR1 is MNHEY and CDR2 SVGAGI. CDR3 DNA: TGTGCCAGCAGTTCGACAGGGCCCTACGAGCAGTACTTC. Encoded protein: CASSSTGPYEQYF.

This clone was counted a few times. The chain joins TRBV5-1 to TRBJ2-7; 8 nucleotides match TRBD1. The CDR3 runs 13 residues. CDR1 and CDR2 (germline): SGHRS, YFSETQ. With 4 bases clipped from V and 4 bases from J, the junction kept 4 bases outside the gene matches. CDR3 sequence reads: CASSKDRDYEQYF. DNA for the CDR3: TGCGCCAGCAGCAAGGACAGGGATTACGAGCAGTACTTC.

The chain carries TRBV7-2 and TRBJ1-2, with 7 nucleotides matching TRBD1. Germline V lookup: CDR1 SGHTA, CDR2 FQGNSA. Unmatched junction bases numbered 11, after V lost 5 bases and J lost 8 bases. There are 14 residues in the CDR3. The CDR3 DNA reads TGTGCCAGCAGCCCCCGAGGAGGGGGCGGCGGCTACACCTTC. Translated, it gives CASSPRGGGGGYTF.

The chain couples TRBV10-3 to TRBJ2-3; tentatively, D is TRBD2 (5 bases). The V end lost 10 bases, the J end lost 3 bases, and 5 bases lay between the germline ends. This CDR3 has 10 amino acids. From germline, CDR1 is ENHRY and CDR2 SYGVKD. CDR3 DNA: TGTGCCACGGGAACAGATACGCAGTATTTT. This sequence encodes CATGTDTQYF.